These 27 T cell receptor beta chains were all obtained from the same sample, sequenced in a study of shared T cell receptors in the human thymus (dated by TCRdb to about 2021). Library method: the immunoSEQ multiplex PCR assay. TCRdb took over this immuneACCESS table, retaining in-frame rearrangements with V and J assigned. Such tables are incomplete; in checked studies, under half of the missing clones stem from an unresolved V gene, and the remainder is unexplained. The sample table records roughly 68,000 clones; about 96% of these occur just once. 0.03% to 0.04% of the sample goes to the ten largest clones. The source material was thymocytes. The receptor set was obtained from a human donor.

V usage is TRBV5-1 and J usage is TRBJ1-1, with TRBD1 identical over 10 bases. Trimming cost V 5 bases and J 1 base; bases outside gene matches: 11. Germline V gene lookup returns CDR1 SGHRS and CDR2 YFSETQ. The CDR3 runs 17 residues. The CDR3 sequence: CASRRTGGDYGNTEAFF. CDR3 DNA sequence: TGCGCCAGCAGGCGGACAGGGGGAGATTACGGGAACACTGAAGCTTTCTTT. Supplemented by reference TRBV5-1 and TRBJ1-1, the full variable domain reads KAGVTQTPRYLIKTRGQQVTLSCSPISGHRSVSWYQQTPGQGLQFLFEYFSETQRNKGNFPGRFSGRQFSNSRSEMNVSTLELGDSALYLCASRRTGGDYGNTEAFFGQGTRLTVV.

The chain carries TRBV7-3 and TRBJ2-5, with 8 nucleotides matching TRBD1. The CDR3 is made up of 16 amino acids. The germline V gene encodes CDR1 SGHTA and CDR2 FQGTGA. V dropped 5 bases and J dropped 4; count of bases not matched to a gene: 12. The CDR3: CASSRPRTGRRETQYF. The CDR3, as DNA: TGTGCCAGCAGCCGACCAAGGACAGGGCGAAGAGAGACCCAGTACTTC.

The chain recombines TRBV19 with TRBJ2-7; D possibly corresponds to TRBD1 (6 bases). Germline V CDR1 and CDR2: LNHDA, SQIVND (reference sequence). The CDR3 extends over 17 amino acids. Trimming cost V 3 bases and J 3 bases, with 21 bases left between them. The CDR3 nucleotides are TGTGCCAGTAGTATGCAGGGGTCAAGGTCGGAGAACTACGAGCAGTACTTC. This codes for CASSMQGSRSENYEQYF.

V and J are TRBV7-6 and TRBJ2-7; 8 bases are a match to TRBD1. Germline V lookup: CDR1 SGHVS, CDR2 FNYEAQ. The CDR3 length is 17 residues. The ends lost 1 base at V and 1 base at J; junction bases unmatched: 9. The CDR3 loop reads CASSLGGTGGKSYEQYF. As DNA, the CDR3 is TGTGCCAGCAGCTTAGGGGGAACAGGGGGTAAATCCTACGAGCAGTACTTC.

The chain recombines TRBV27 with TRBJ1-1, with a tentative D call TRBD1 (6 bases). From germline, CDR1 is MNHEY and CDR2 SMNVEV (reference sequence). The V end lost 0 bases, the J end lost 3 bases, and 11 bases lay between the germline ends. This CDR3 contains 15 residues. This CDR3 reads CASSLSGGRDTEAFF. The CDR3 region has the DNA TGTGCCAGCAGTTTATCCGGGGGCCGGGACACTGAAGCTTTCTTT.

This rearrangement joins TRBV7-8 to TRBJ2-1, with D perhaps TRBD2 (7 bases). Looked up from germline, CDR1 is SGHVS and CDR2 is FQNEAQ. This CDR3 comprises 19 residues. The V and J ends lost 6 bases and 2 bases respectively, with 26 bases between them. The CDR3 protein is CASRQTRAGEGLPYNEQFF. The CDR3 nucleotides read TGTGCCAGCAGACAAACACGGGCAGGGGAGGGCCTTCCCTACAATGAGCAGTTCTTC. Together with reference TRBV7-8 and TRBJ2-1, the CDR3 gives the full variable domain: GAGVSQSPRYKVAKRGQDVALRCDPISGHVSLFWYQQALGQGPEFLTYFQNEAQLDKSGLPSDRFFAERPEGSVSTLKIQRTQQEDSAVYLCASRQTRAGEGLPYNEQFFGPGTRLTVL.

The chain joins TRBV7-9 to TRBJ2-1; 8 nucleotides line up with TRBD1. CDR3 length equals 18 residues. Germline CDR1 SEHNR, CDR2 FQNEAQ (reference sequence). J gave up 4 bases and V 4 bases, and 15 bases lay outside the gene matches. The CDR3 here is CASSCGTGVHPKYNEQFF. CDR3 nucleotides: TGTGCCAGCAGCTGCGGGACAGGAGTTCACCCCAAGTACAATGAGCAGTTCTTC. The whole variable domain, filled in from reference TRBV7-9 and TRBJ2-1, reads DTGVSQNPRHKITKRGQNVTFRCDPISEHNRLYWYRQTLGQGPEFLTYFQNEAQLEKSRLLSDRFSAERPKGSFSTLEIQRTEQGDSAMYLCASSCGTGVHPKYNEQFFGPGTRLTVL.

V gene TRBV10-2 combines with J gene TRBJ2-1; TRBD2 aligns across 10 bases. This CDR3 has 15 amino acids. V gave up 8 bases and J gave up 5 bases; unmatched junction bases: 9. Germline CDR1 WSHSY, CDR2 SAAADI. The CDR3 sequence: CASLPLAGVDNEQFF. The CDR3, as DNA: TGCGCCAGCCTCCCTCTAGCGGGGGTTGACAATGAGCAGTTCTTC.

V usage is TRBV6-6 and J usage is TRBJ1-2; 11 nucleotides agree with TRBD1. Germline V CDR1 and CDR2: MNHNY, SVGAGI (reference sequence). The V gene end was trimmed by 5 bases and the J gene end by 3 bases; junction bases not matched to a gene: 2. The CDR3 spans 14 residues. The CDR3 DNA follows: TGTGCCAGCAGTACGGACAGGGGGCACTATGGCTACACCTTC. As protein: CASSTDRGHYGYTF.

J is TRBJ1-2 and V is TRBV9; tentatively, D is TRBD1 (5 bases). Trimming took off 4 bases at V and 3 bases at J, with 13 bases between the two ends. Germline-derived CDR1 and CDR2 are SGDLS and YYNGEE. The CDR3 contains 14 residues. CDR3 in amino acids: CASSPTQGDYGYTF. CDR3 nucleotide sequence: TGTGCCAGCAGCCCCACCCAGGGAGACTATGGCTACACCTTC.

The rearrangement joins TRBV5-1 to TRBJ1-4; weak D call: TRBD1 (5 bases). This CDR3 has 17 amino acids. Looked up from germline, CDR1 is SGHRS and CDR2 is YFSETQ. V lost 4 bases, J lost 5 bases, and 21 bases lay in between. CDR3: CASSAGGTGRGNEKLFF. CDR3 sequence (DNA): TGCGCCAGCAGCGCGGGAGGGACGGGGCGAGGGAATGAAAAACTGTTTTTT.

The chain couples TRBV7-6 to TRBJ1-2; possibly TRBD1 for D (5 bases). Looked up from germline, CDR1 is SGHVS and CDR2 is FNYEAQ. Trimming removed 5 bases from V and 0 bases from J, with 16 bases in between. This CDR3 comprises 16 residues. The CDR3 DNA sequence: TGTGCCAGCAGCGAAACACCGGACAAAACTAACTATGGCTACACCTTC. Residues: CASSETPDKTNYGYTF.

The gene calls are TRBV2 and TRBJ1-3, with D perhaps matching TRBD1 (6 bases). The CDR3 sequence is 15 residues long. V lost 7 bases to trimming and J lost 2 bases, with 15 bases between them. Germline V gene sequence: CDR1 SNHLY, CDR2 FYNNEI. The CDR3 DNA is TGTGCCAGCAAGGAAGCAGGGGTCGCTGGAAACACCATATATTTT. Amino acids: CASKEAGVAGNTIYF.

The rearrangement uses TRBV14 and TRBJ1-1; D possibly corresponds to TRBD1 (6 bases). Trimming cost V 4 bases and J 1 base, with 13 bases left between them. The germline gives CDR1 SGHDN, CDR2 FVKESK. The CDR3 is 15 residues long. In nucleotides, the CDR3 is TGTGCCAGCAGCCCAAAGACAGGCCCGAACACTGAAGCTTTCTTT. Translated: CASSPKTGPNTEAFF.

J is TRBJ2-5 and V is TRBV7-6; D ambiguous. V lost 0 bases to trimming and J lost 5 bases, with 7 bases between them. Germline V gene sequence: CDR1 SGHVS, CDR2 FNYEAQ. The CDR3 runs to 13 residues. The CDR3: CASSLASAETQYF. In DNA, the CDR3 is TGTGCCAGCAGCTTAGCGTCGGCCGAGACCCAGTACTTC.

V is TRBV28 and J is TRBJ1-1; TRBD1 might be the D (5 bases). The CDR3 is 13 amino acids. Germline values: CDR1 MDHEN, CDR2 SYDVKM. Deletions cut 7 bases from V and 4 bases from J, with 13 bases between. The CDR3 loop is CASNMSGLTEAFF. DNA of the CDR3: TGTGCCAGCAACATGTCGGGGCTCACTGAAGCTTTCTTT. The full variable domain, completed using reference TRBV28 and TRBJ1-1, is DVKVTQSSRYLVKRTGEKVFLECVQDMDHENMFWYRQDPGLGLRLIYFSYDVKMKEKGDIPEGYSVSREKKERFSLILESASTNQTSMYLCASNMSGLTEAFFGQGTRLTVV.

The chain carries TRBV4-3 and TRBJ2-3; TRBD2 aligns across 11 bases. Germline lookup yields CDR1 LGHNA and CDR2 YSLEER. The V gene end was trimmed by 1 base and the J gene end by 6 bases; junction bases not matched to a gene: 12. This CDR3 region has 18 residues. CDR3: CASSQVRASGGTTDTQYF. CDR3 DNA: TGCGCCAGCAGCCAAGTGAGGGCTAGCGGGGGGACGACGGATACGCAGTATTTT.

This chain joins TRBV4-3 and TRBJ1-2, with D possibly matching TRBD1 (5 bases). The CDR3 has 14 amino acids. V gave up 0 bases and J gave up 8 bases, with 13 bases separating them. The germline V gene encodes CDR1 LGHNA and CDR2 YSLEER. CDR3 in amino acids: CASSQDQGFKGYTF. The CDR3 nucleotides read TGCGCCAGCAGCCAAGATCAGGGTTTTAAAGGCTACACCTTC.

The V gene is TRBV12-5, the J gene TRBJ2-3; D unresolved. There are 15 residues in the CDR3. Trimming shortened V by 2 bases and J by 2 bases, and 11 bases separated the two germline ends. Germline lookup yields CDR1 LGHNT and CDR2 FRNRAP. The CDR3 DNA sequence: TGTGCTAGTGGTTTGCCTGGAAGGGCCACAGATACGCAGTATTTT. It translates to CASGLPGRATDTQYF.

The rearrangement joins TRBV7-2 to TRBJ2-7; D gene ambiguous. The CDR3 sequence is 15 residues long. Germline values: CDR1 SGHTA, CDR2 FQGNSA. Trimming cost V 2 bases and J 2 bases, with 13 bases left between them. The CDR3 here is CASSLSIVAPYEQYF. The CDR3 bases are TGTGCCAGCAGCTTAAGTATAGTAGCTCCCTACGAGCAGTACTTC.

The chain joins TRBV30 to TRBJ1-1; D gene ambiguous. Germline CDR1 is GTSNPN and CDR2 is SVGIG (reference sequence). The CDR3 extends over 12 amino acids. V was clipped by 2 bases and J by 3 bases, with 7 bases between them. CDR3 sequence: CAWSSSDTEAFF. The CDR3 bases are TGTGCCTGGAGTTCTTCGGACACTGAAGCTTTCTTT.

This chain connects TRBV6-6 to TRBJ2-5; 10 bases fit TRBD1. The germline gives CDR1 MNHNY, CDR2 SVGAGI (reference sequence). Losses at the gene ends were 5 bases for V and 2 bases for J; bases not matched to a gene: 8. The CDR3 extends over 16 amino acids. The CDR3 loop is CASSTATGGGQETQYF. The CDR3 DNA sequence: TGTGCCAGCAGTACCGCGACAGGGGGCGGGCAAGAGACCCAGTACTTC.

The CDR3 DNA follows: TGTGCCAGCAGCTTGTCCGGGACTAGCCCTGAGCAGTTCTTC. This encodes CASSLSGTSPEQFF. The chain couples TRBV7-2 to TRBJ2-1; 9 bases align to TRBD2. V was pared by 3 bases and J by 9 bases, with 6 bases of the junction left unmatched. The CDR3 loop spans 14 amino acids. Germline CDR1 reads SGHTA; CDR2 reads FQGNSA. Combining the CDR3 with reference TRBV7-2 and TRBJ2-1 gives the whole variable domain GAGVSQSPSNKVTEKGKDVELRCDPISGHTALYWYRQSLGQGLEFLIYFQGNSAPDKSGLPSDRFSAERTGGSVSTLTIQRTQQEDSAVYLCASSLSGTSPEQFFGPGTRLTVL.

Here the CDR3 reads CASSLPDRHEEQYF. In nucleotides, the CDR3 is TGTGCCAGCAGCTTACCGGACAGGCATGAAGAGCAGTACTTC. The rearrangement joins TRBV11-1 to TRBJ2-7, with TRBD1 matching 7 bases. This CDR3 has 14 amino acids. After removal of 2 bases from V and 7 bases from J, the junction contained 8 bases not matched to a gene. Germline V lookup: CDR1 SGHAT, CDR2 FQDESV (reference sequence). The complete variable domain, with remaining parts taken from reference TRBV11-1 and TRBJ2-7, reads EAEVAQSPRYKITEKSQAVAFWCDPISGHATLYWYRQILGQGPELLVQFQDESVVDDSQLPKDRFSAERLKGVDSTLKIQPAELGDSAMYLCASSLPDRHEEQYFGPGTRLTVT.

V gene TRBV28 combines with J gene TRBJ2-3; 12 positions agree with TRBD2. The V gene end was trimmed by 6 bases and the J gene end by 1 base; junction bases not matched to a gene: 8. Per germline, CDR1 MDHEN and CDR2 SYDVKM. CDR3 length equals 17 residues. The CDR3 region has the DNA TGTGCCAGCAGCCGACTAGCGGGGGCCCCAGGCACAGATACGCAGTATTTT. It specifies CASSRLAGAPGTDTQYF.

The rearrangement uses TRBV15 and TRBJ2-7; D is possibly TRBD2 (5 bases). This CDR3 contains 15 residues. Trimming removed 0 bases at V and 2 bases at J, with 11 bases between. Looked up from germline, CDR1 is LNHNV and CDR2 is YYDKDF (reference sequence). The CDR3 is CATSRDRLEAYEQYF. CDR3 nucleotides: TGTGCCACCAGCAGAGATCGTTTGGAGGCCTACGAGCAGTACTTC.

The gene calls are TRBV27 and TRBJ1-1; D might be TRBD1 (6 bases). Per germline, CDR1 MNHEY and CDR2 SMNVEV (reference sequence). V was trimmed by 4 bases and J by 0 bases, leaving 12 bases between them. The CDR3 has 15 residues. The CDR3 sequence is CASSSLQGLNTEAFF. In nucleotides, the CDR3 is TGTGCCAGCAGTTCCCTACAGGGCTTGAACACTGAAGCTTTCTTT.